This TCR beta chain was identified in a study of blood T cell repertoires in COVID-19. Across the whole study: Both acute and convalescent COVID-19 samples were obtained from the United States, Italy and Spain. PBMCs, B-cell-depleted T cells, or T cells provided the cDNA or gDNA that made up the material.

Only one count was recorded for this clone. Methods used by the authors: Using reference gene primer amplification, nucleated cell counts were estimated. Profiling relied on immunoSEQ multiplex PCR, and the TCRdb table lists in-frame clones only, not all of them. V and J calls and clone size come straight from that table; D and trimming were deduced from the DNA. Counted here are 150,000 to 200,000 clones, about 83% occurring once; the ten biggest clones make up under 15%. The sample consisted of peripheral blood. The receptor comes from a man in his 70s who had recovered from COVID-19.

The CDR3, as DNA: TGTGCCAGTAGTGGGGGAGGAGGAAACTACGAGCGGCAGTACTTC. Its translation is CASSGGGGNYERQYF. The chain uses TRBV19 and TRBJ2-7; a weak D match, TRBD2 (6 bases). Deletions cut 5 bases from V and 9 bases from J, with 23 bases between. In germline, CDR1 is LNHDA, CDR2 SQIVND (reference sequence). The CDR3 is made up of 15 amino acids.